This T cell receptor beta chain was profiled in a study of preoperative IRX-2 immunotherapy in early breast cancer (dated by TCRdb to between 2019 and 2020). Regarding this clone: Its target antigen remains unknown. Base qualities are not at hand, and no much larger clone is one base apart.

The treatment or condition tag for this specimen amounts to: preoperative locoregional IRX-2 cytokine immunotherapy. The samples were obtained from a phase Ib study in which preoperative, locoregional IRX-2 cytokine immunotherapy intended to prime immune responses was tested. The donors were early-stage breast cancer patients who were given IRX-2 prior to surgery. The receptor library was made with the immunoSEQ multiplex PCR assay. As stored in TCRdb, this immuneACCESS dataset retains in-frame rearrangements with V and J assigned. A fraction of the clones does not appear; measured against another copy, unresolved V genes explain less than half of the discrepancy, and the remainder lacks a known reason. The sample table holds around 57,000 clones, of which approximately 95% were seen once. The ten largest clonotypes hold roughly 1.7% of the sample. CDR1 is given as ENHRY and CDR2 as SYGVKD, both from the germline V gene. V lost 2 bases and J lost 2 bases; the stretch between them is 12 bases long. Including cysteine and phenylalanine, the CDR3 has 15 amino acids. Only the CDR3 DNA is retained, 45 bases long and in frame from the first base.

Sample acquisition took place from a patient treated with IRX-2 immunotherapy. This sequence originates from a human donor with breast cancer. The sequence joins TRBV10-3 to TRBJ1-1; the D segment could be TRBD1, given 5 matching bases. The bases read TGTGCCATCAGTGAGACGGGGCTCACAAACACTGAAGCTTTCTTT. Its amino acids are CAISETGLTNTEAFF.